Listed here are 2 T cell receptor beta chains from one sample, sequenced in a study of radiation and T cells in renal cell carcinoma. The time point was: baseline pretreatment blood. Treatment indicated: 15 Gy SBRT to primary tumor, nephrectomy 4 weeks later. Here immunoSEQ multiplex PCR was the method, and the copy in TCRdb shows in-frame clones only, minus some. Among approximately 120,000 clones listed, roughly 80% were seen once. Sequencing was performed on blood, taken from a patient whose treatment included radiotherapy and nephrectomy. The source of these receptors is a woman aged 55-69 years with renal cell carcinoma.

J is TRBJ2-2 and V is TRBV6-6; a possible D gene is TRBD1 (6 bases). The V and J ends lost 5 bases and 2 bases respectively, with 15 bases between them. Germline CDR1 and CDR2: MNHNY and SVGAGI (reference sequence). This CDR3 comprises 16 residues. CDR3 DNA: TGTGCCAGCAGTAAATTCGGGACACCCAACACCGGGGAGCTGTTTTTT. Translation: CASSKFGTPNTGELFF.

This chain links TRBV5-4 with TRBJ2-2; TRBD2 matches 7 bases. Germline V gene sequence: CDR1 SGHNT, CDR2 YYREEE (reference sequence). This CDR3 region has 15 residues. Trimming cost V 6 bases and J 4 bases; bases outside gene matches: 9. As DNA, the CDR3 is TGTGCCAGCACGGTTAATAGCGGGTTCACCGGGGAGCTGTTTTTT. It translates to CASTVNSGFTGELFF. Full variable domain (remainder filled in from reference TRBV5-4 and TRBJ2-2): ETGVTQSPTHLIKTRGQQVTLRCSSQSGHNTVSWYQQALGQGPQFIFQYYREEENGRGNFPPRFSGLQFPNYSSELNVNALELDDSALYLCASTVNSGFTGELFFGEGSRLTVL.